This record looks at one TCR beta chain sequence and its context. Its antigen remains unknown. This record comes from a study of CXCR3-negative and CXCR3-positive naive CD8 T cells. Study overall: Libraries each contributed about 1.5 +/- 0.3 million TRB reads, for roughly 140 million in total.

Germline V gene lookup returns CDR1 MNHEY and CDR2 SVGAGI. CDR3 size: 13 residues. Study results and limitations: Memory cells showed distinct TRBV-TRBJ patterns, while the two naive subsets matched. For memory CD8+ cells diversity was much lower, but both naive subsets had comparably high diversity.

With UMI labels, 5' RACE was used to prepare the TRB cDNA libraries. TCRdb reprocessed the 5' RACE reads, with one entry per CDR3 protein and no DNA. The ten most abundant clones cover about 2.5% of a sample with over 35,000 distinct CDR3 sequences. The chain recombines TRBV6-5 with TRBJ2-1. The specimen sequenced was naive CXCR3- CD8+ T cells from blood. Subset given: CD45RO-CCR7+CD27+CD95- naive CD8+ T cells lacking CXCR3 (TNR3-). The source of this sequence is a human donor in good health. Some clones in this sample may be carry-over from other donors' samples. The CDR3 reads CASSYEGYNEQFF.